What follows describes a single TCR beta chain. The antigen is undetermined. TCRdb redid the calling of the reads with MiXCR, one entry per CDR3 protein. The sample shows approximately 990,000 distinct CDR3 sequences, approximately 31% of them seen only once. CDR3 size: 16 residues. V lost 1 base, J lost 0 bases, and 10 bases lay in between. CDR1 and CDR2 (germline): MDHEN, SYDVKM. This entry belongs to a study of T cell repertoires in cytomegalovirus infection. On the study more broadly: Epitope selection comprised recently identified HLA-C-restricted CMV epitopes and well-studied HLA-B-restricted CMV epitopes. Study-level points and caveats: Cumulated frequencies of public TCR beta families served to identify carriers of CMV plus the relevant HLA.

This chain uses TRBV28 with TRBJ1-5, with D unresolved. The receptor's source is a human donor in good health (CMV status not recorded). Some clones in this sample may be carry-over from other donors' samples. Material: cultured CD8+ T cells from PBMCs, obtained from culture after CMV antigen stimulation. CDR3 sequence: CASSLFFGNSNQPQHF. The CDR3 DNA reads as TGTGCCAGCAGTTTATTCTTCGGGAATAGCAATCAGCCCCAGCATTTT. Full variable domain (rest looked up from reference TRBV28 and TRBJ1-5): DVKVTQSSRYLVKRTGEKVFLECVQDMDHENMFWYRQDPGLGLRLIYFSYDVKMKEKGDIPEGYSVSREKKERFSLILESASTNQTSMYLCASSLFFGNSNQPQHFGDGTRLSIL.